One and the same sample provided the 12 T cell receptor beta chains below, sequenced in a study of cytomegalovirus exposure and HLA in healthy donors. The PCR made use of 60 Vbeta and 13 Jbeta primers. Assay used: immunoSEQ multiplex PCR; TCRdb lists only in-frame clones, some missing. This sample yields approximately 280,000 clones, of which 85% to 90% are seen a single time; roughly 2.1% belongs to the top ten. Sequenced sample: PBMCs. These receptors originate from a woman aged 18-29 years in good health and CMV-seronegative.

J is TRBJ2-5 and V is TRBV14; tentatively, D is TRBD1 (6 bases). The J call may be incorrect, as the DNA end agrees better with TRBJ2-7. In germline, CDR1 is SGHDN, CDR2 FVKESK. CDR3 size: 14 residues. This CDR3 reads CASSPQGSSYEQYF. DNA of the CDR3: TGTGCCAGCAGCCCTCAGGGGTCCTCCTACGAGCAGTACTTC.

This chain links TRBV6-1 with TRBJ1-4, with D tentatively TRBD1 (5 bases). This CDR3 contains 12 residues. The V and J ends lost 8 bases and 6 bases respectively, with 10 bases between them. Germline-derived CDR1 and CDR2 are MNHNS and SASEGT. CDR3 amino acids: CASGRQHEKLFF. For the CDR3, the DNA is TGTGCCAGCGGACGACAGCATGAAAAACTGTTTTTT.

The gene calls are TRBV2 and TRBJ2-2; TRBD1 agrees at 7 bases. V lost 8 bases, J lost 1 base, and 7 bases stayed unmatched. The CDR3 consists of 15 residues. Germline CDR1 is SNHLY and CDR2 is FYNNEI. The CDR3 nucleotides read TGTGCCAGCGTGGGACAGCCCTTGAACACCGGGGAGCTGTTTTTT. This codes for CASVGQPLNTGELFF.

The chain couples TRBV2 to TRBJ1-5; TRBD1 matches 7 bases. Trimming took 2 bases from V and 4 from J; bases not matched to a gene: 5. This CDR3 is built from 15 residues. Germline loops: CDR1 SNHLY, CDR2 FYNNEI. The CDR3 reads CASSELQGDNQPQHF. In nucleotides, the CDR3 is TGTGCCAGCAGTGAATTGCAGGGGGATAATCAGCCCCAGCATTTT. Using reference TRBV2 and TRBJ1-5 for the parts outside the CDR3, the full variable domain is EPEVTQTPSHQVTQMGQEVILRCVPISNHLYFYWYRQILGQKVEFLVSFYNNEISEKSEIFDDQFSVERPDGSNFTLKIRSTKLEDSAMYFCASSELQGDNQPQHFGDGTRLSIL.

V and J are TRBV6-6 and TRBJ2-1; 7 nucleotides agree with TRBD1. Germline V CDR1 and CDR2: MNHNY, SVGAGI (reference sequence). The CDR3 covers 13 residues. The trim removed 4 bases at V and 10 bases at J, leaving 7 bases unmatched. The CDR3 reads CASSSSTGREQFF. The DNA of the CDR3 is TGTGCCAGCAGTTCCTCGACAGGGAGAGAGCAGTTCTTC.

The J gene is TRBJ2-1, the V gene TRBV25-1, with 7 nucleotides matching TRBD2. J gave up 0 bases and V 6 bases, and 2 bases lay outside the gene matches. The germline CDR1 and CDR2 sequences are MGHDK and SYGVNS. The CDR3 has 14 residues. The CDR3 protein is CASSGGNSYNEQFF. The CDR3 DNA sequence: TGTGCCAGCAGCGGGGGGAACTCCTACAATGAGCAGTTCTTC.

The chain links TRBV6-1 to TRBJ2-2; D not resolved. Germline assignment: CDR1 MNHNS and CDR2 SASEGT. The CDR3 has 16 amino acids. Trimming stripped 4 bases from V and 4 bases from J, with 16 bases between. The CDR3 DNA is TGTGCCAGCAGTGGAGGCCACCCGGTGGGCACCGGGGAGCTGTTTTTT. Encoded protein: CASSGGHPVGTGELFF.

In its sample, this clone was seen once. The V call is TRBV1, the J call TRBJ1-5; the table's D gene call, TRBD1, was not cross checked with the DNA. TRBV1 is termed a pseudogene. The CDR3 is made up of 18 amino acids. Written as DNA, the CDR3 is TGCACCAGCAGCTATCGACAGGTCTGCTTACATAGCAATCAGCCCCAGCATTTT. Amino acids: CTSSYRQVCLHSNQPQHF.

The chain links TRBV5-8 to TRBJ2-1, with 9 bases fitting TRBD1. The V gene's germline CDR1 is SGHTS and CDR2 YDEGEE. This CDR3 comprises 16 residues. Unmatched junction bases numbered 8, after V lost 2 bases and J lost 5 bases. CDR3 in amino acids: CASSFFRDRVNNEQFF. The CDR3 DNA follows: TGTGCCAGCAGCTTTTTCAGGGACAGGGTCAACAATGAGCAGTTCTTC.

This clone was detected once. This chain connects TRBV27 to TRBJ2-1; 8 nucleotides align to TRBD1. Germline loops: CDR1 MNHEY, CDR2 SMNVEV (reference sequence). CDR3 length: 17 residues. V shed 0 bases, J shed 7 bases, and the junction held 11 bases outside the gene matches. In nucleotides, the CDR3 is TGTGCCAGCAGTTTATCTCAGGACAGGGTCGGGAGTAATGAGCAGTTCTTC. It specifies CASSLSQDRVGSNEQFF.

This chain links TRBV6-1 with TRBJ1-5; a possible D gene is TRBD1 (6 bases). V shed 6 bases and J shed 0 bases, with 12 bases lying between them. The CDR3 sequence is 15 residues long. The germline V gene encodes CDR1 MNHNS and CDR2 SASEGT. The CDR3 region has the DNA TGTGCCAGCAGATCCACAGGGATTAGCAATCAGCCCCAGCATTTT. It codes for CASRSTGISNQPQHF.

The chain carries TRBV6-5 and TRBJ1-3; D gene ambiguous. Between the trimmed V and J ends, which lost 7 bases and 3 bases, there was a span of 4 bases. The CDR3 spans 11 residues. The germline gives CDR1 MNHEY, CDR2 SVGAGI. Written as DNA, the CDR3 is TGTGCCAGCACGGGTGGAAACACCATATATTTT. Translated: CASTGGNTIYF.